This is a list of T cell receptor beta chains from one sample in a study of graft-versus-host responses after intestinal transplantation. The assay was immunoSEQ multiplex PCR, and TCRdb's table has in-frame clones only and misses some. The sample yields some 22,000 clones, approximately 40% seen once. The material sequenced was alloreactive CD8+ T cells from a mixed lymphocyte reaction culture, taken before intestinal transplant. These receptors all stem from a human patient who received an intestinal transplant. Both conserved end residues are part of each CDR3. D genes are given only for firm matches. A clone size is listed for some rows: how often the clone was seen (once, few, many), or a class if it is expanded.

>TRBJ1-2|TRBV5-1|.|.
CASSLMSENYGYTF
TGCGCCAGCAGTTTGATGAGCGAGAACTATGGCTACACCTTC
>TRBJ2-6|TRBV29-1|.|.
CSVISGANVLTF
TGCAGCGTTATCTCTGGGGCCAACGTCCTGACTTTC
>TRBJ2-5|TRBV27|.|.
CASSRGLGETQYF
TGTGCCAGCAGCCGGGGGTTGGGAGAGACCCAGTACTTC
>TRBJ2-7|TRBV6-6|few|.
CASLDGQAYEQYF
TGTGCCAGCCTCGATGGACAAGCCTACGAGCAGTACTTC
>TRBJ2-1|TRBV5-1|.|.
CASSDDSAGGNEQFF
TGCGCCAGCAGTGACGACAGCGCTGGCGGTAATGAGCAGTTCTTC
>TRBJ1-2|TRBV25-1|.|.
CASSEGGAADYGYTF
TGTGCCAGCAGTGAAGGGGGGGCCGCGGACTATGGCTACACCTTC
>TRBJ2-3|TRBV7-9|few|.
CASSLGGPDTQYF
TGTGCCAGCAGCTTAGGGGGCCCAGATACGCAGTATTTT
>TRBJ2-5|TRBV30|few|.
CAWSTASIGTPYF
TGTGCCTGGAGTACCGCTTCAATCGGGACTCCGTACTTC
>TRBJ2-1|TRBV21-1|medium-sized|.
CASSKETSGVIYNEQFF
TGTGCCAGCAGCAAAGAGACTAGCGGGGTTATCTACAATGAGCAGTTCTTC
>TRBJ2-1|TRBV7-3|few|.
CASSYEGSIGNEQFF
TGTGCCAGCAGCTATGAGGGGTCGATAGGCAATGAGCAGTTCTTC
>TRBJ1-2|TRBV6-5|few|.
CASSYGSQVNGYTF
TGTGCCAGCAGTTACGGTTCCCAGGTGAATGGCTACACCTTC
>TRBJ2-1|TRBV30|.|.
CAWSGDTEQFF
TGTGCCTGGAGTGGTGACACCGAGCAGTTCTTC
>TRBJ2-3|TRBV14|.|.
CASSQVHGTAQYF
TGTGCCAGCAGCCAAGTCCACGGGACTGCGCAGTATTTT
>TRBJ1-1|TRBV6-1|medium-sized|.
CASSRDNMNTEAFF
TGTGCCAGCAGCCGGGACAACATGAACACTGAAGCTTTCTTT
>TRBJ2-3|TRBV19|.|TRBD1
CASSMGQLITDTQYF
TGTGCCAGTAGTATGGGACAGCTTATCACAGATACGCAGTATTTT
>TRBJ2-1|TRBV19|few|.
CASSILGSFPNEQFF
TGTGCCAGTAGTATTCTAGGATCTTTTCCCAATGAGCAGTTCTTC